These 12 T cell receptor beta chains originate from one sample sequenced in a study of regulatory T cells in long-lasting Graves disease. Construction of TCR beta libraries relied on iRepertoire HTBI primers and on Arm-PCR targeting CDR3 regions. In TCRdb, the multiplex PCR reads were re-called with MiXCR into one record per CDR3 protein. The sample contains under 250,000 distinct CDR3 sequences, roughly 20% of which appear only once. Time point indicated: newly diagnosed GD, antithyroid drugs for less than 3 months. PBMCs provided the RNA from which the TCR library was made. This sample also belongs to another study, concerning T cells in Graves' hyperthyroidism and ophthalmopathy.

Sequences were derived from peripheral blood mononuclear cells (PBMCs), sampled at new diagnosis, from a patient treated with antithyroid drugs. These receptors came from a woman aged 25 to 39 with Graves disease.

This clonotype was observed many times. The V call is TRBV18, the J call TRBJ1-1; perhaps TRBD1 as D (5 bases). CDR1 and CDR2 from the germline V gene are KGHSH and LQKENI. V was clipped by 4 bases and J by 6 bases, with 12 bases between them. The CDR3 totals 13 residues. The CDR3, as DNA: TGTGCCAGCTCACGTTCAGGGTTCGCTGAAGCTTTCTTT. This codes for CASSRSGFAEAFF.

This clonotype came up many times. This rearrangement joins TRBV19 to TRBJ1-2, with D perhaps TRBD1 (6 bases). Per germline, CDR1 LNHDA and CDR2 SQIVND (reference sequence). Trimming took 7 bases from V and 4 from J, leaving 16 bases between them. The CDR3 runs 14 residues. The CDR3 region has the DNA TGTGCCAGTACCTACGAGGGGGGACTCTATGGCTACACCTTC. This encodes CASTYEGGLYGYTF. Looking up the rest from reference TRBV19 and TRBJ1-2 gives the full variable domain: DGGITQSPKYLFRKEGQNVTLSCEQNLNHDAMYWYRQDPGQGLRLIYYSQIVNDFQKGDIAEGYSVSREKKESFPLTVTSAQKNPTAFYLCASTYEGGLYGYTFGSGTRLTVV.

This clonotype has a count of ten or more. This chain joins TRBV4-1 and TRBJ2-3; TRBD1 matches at 9 bases. From germline, CDR1 is MGHRA and CDR2 YSYEKL. V lost 1 base and J lost 5; bases outside the gene matches: 7. This CDR3 comprises 16 residues. This CDR3 is CASSQGMGQGVDTQYF. The CDR3 nucleotides are TGCGCCAGCAGCCAAGGAATGGGACAGGGAGTAGATACGCAGTATTTT.

This clonotype was recorded a few times. Since a much larger clone is just one base distant, this may be a read error. The rearrangement links TRBV6-1 to TRBJ2-5, with TRBD2 matching 9 bases. The CDR3 consists of 14 residues. CDR1 is MNHNS, CDR2 SASEGT, per germline. V shed 7 bases, J shed 5 bases, and the junction held 8 bases outside the gene matches. The CDR3 DNA is TGTGCCAGCAACACAGCGGGAGGTTGGGAGACCCAGTACTTC. Protein sequence: CASNTAGGWETQYF.

The V gene is TRBV7-8, the J gene TRBJ2-7, with 10 bases identical to TRBD2. V lost 4 bases and J lost 3; bases outside the gene matches: 6. The CDR3 runs 15 residues. The germline gives CDR1 SGHVS, CDR2 FQNEAQ. The CDR3 loop is CASSSRASGSYEQYF. The CDR3 DNA sequence: TGTGCCAGCAGCTCAAGGGCTAGCGGGAGCTACGAGCAGTACTTC.

There are many counts of this clonotype. The CDR3 loop is CASSLNVHQPQHF. The CDR3 nucleotides read TGTGCCAGCAGCTTAAACGTCCATCAGCCCCAGCATTTT. The chain combines TRBV5-6 with TRBJ1-5; D is uncertain. V was pared by 2 bases and J by 5 bases, with 8 bases between. This CDR3 spans 13 amino acids. Germline V gene data show CDR1 as SGHDT and CDR2 as YYEEEE.

At least ten counts were recorded for this clonotype. The gene calls are TRBV29-1 and TRBJ2-5; perhaps TRBD2 as D (11 bases). The CDR3 totals 20 residues. V was clipped by 6 bases and J by 2 bases, with 34 bases between them. Germline CDR1 and CDR2: SQVTM and ANQGSEA. CDR3 sequence reads: CSVPGTGELRLAGRQETQYF. Here the CDR3 DNA reads TGCAGCGTACCCGGGACAGGGGAACTGAGACTAGCGGGGAGACAAGAGACCCAGTACTTC.

The table lists this clonotype with a few counts. The chain employs TRBV30 and TRBJ1-2; 7 bases fit TRBD1. Germline assignment: CDR1 GTSNPN and CDR2 SVGIG (reference sequence). The CDR3 totals 14 residues. V gave up 1 base and J gave up 7 bases; unmatched junction bases: 9. CDR3 DNA sequence: TGTGCCTGGAGTGGAACCCGACAGGGTGTTGGCTACACCTTC. It is translated as CAWSGTRQGVGYTF.

This clonotype was recorded many times. The chain is built from TRBV28 and TRBJ2-3; 7 nucleotides line up with TRBD2. J lost 3 bases, V lost 4 bases, and 4 bases had no gene match. The germline CDR1 and CDR2 sequences are MDHEN and SYDVKM. This CDR3 comprises 14 residues. CDR3 nucleotide sequence: TGTGCCAGCAGTTGGGAGGGGAGGACAGATACGCAGTATTTT. Amino acid sequence: CASSWEGRTDTQYF.

The table lists this clonotype with many counts. The chain is built from TRBV5-4 and TRBJ1-2; D is uncertain. This CDR3 has 12 residues. V gave up 3 bases and J gave up 2 bases, with 5 bases separating them. Germline V gene sequence: CDR1 SGHNT, CDR2 YYREEE (reference sequence). DNA of the CDR3: TGTGCCAGCAGCTCTCCGAACTATGGCTACACCTTC. It yields the protein CASSSPNYGYTF.

The rearrangement links TRBV7-9 to TRBJ2-7; 7 bases align to TRBD1. The CDR3 runs to 14 residues. After removal of 5 bases from V and 2 bases from J, the junction contained 6 bases not matched to a gene. Germline V gives CDR1 SEHNR, CDR2 FQNEAQ (reference sequence). CDR3 amino acids: CASSMTGSPYEQYF. The CDR3, as DNA: TGTGCCAGCAGCATGACAGGGTCCCCCTACGAGCAGTACTTC.

The J gene is TRBJ2-1, the V gene TRBV7-6; TRBD2 matches at 12 bases. CDR1 is SGHVS, CDR2 FNYEAQ, per germline. The CDR3 covers 16 residues. The trim removed 0 bases at V and 9 bases at J, leaving 6 bases unmatched. CDR3 in amino acids: CASSLAVLAGGGEQFF. CDR3 sequence (DNA): TGTGCCAGCAGCTTAGCGGTCCTAGCGGGAGGGGGTGAGCAGTTCTTC.